The TCR beta chain under discussion was sequenced for a study of control samples from healthy donors and cancer patients. The protocol was immunoSEQ multiplex PCR, while the TCRdb copy is restricted to in-frame clones and leaves out a portion. The sample holds 70,000 to 90,000 clones, around 95% seen once. V dropped 1 base and J dropped 5; count of bases not matched to a gene: 13. Germline-derived CDR1 and CDR2 are LNHNV and YYDKDF (reference sequence). CDR3 length equals 17 residues. The receptor comes from a middle-aged woman in good health. The chain employs TRBV15 and TRBJ2-5, with 7 bases identical to TRBD2. Material for sequencing was blood. In DNA, the CDR3 is TGTGCCACCAGCAGAGCGAAGGTCGCGGGAGAGGGCGAGACCCAGTACTTC. This sequence encodes CATSRAKVAGEGETQYF. The full variable domain, completed using reference TRBV15 and TRBJ2-5, is DAMVIQNPRYQVTQFGKPVTLSCSQTLNHNVMYWYQQKSSQAPKLLFHYYDKDFNNEADTPDNFQSRRPNTSFCFLDIRSPGLGDTAMYLCATSRAKVAGEGETQYFGPGTRLLVL.